This TCR beta chain is drawn from a study of preoperative IRX-2 immunotherapy in early breast cancer (dated by TCRdb to between 2018 and 2021). What this sample's treatment or condition label stands for: preoperative locoregional IRX-2 cytokine immunotherapy. The samples were obtained from a phase Ib study that tested preoperative, locoregional IRX-2 cytokine immunotherapy meant to prime immune responses. Donors were patients with early-stage breast cancer who received IRX-2 before surgery. Comments on this clone: Which antigen it targets is not known. The input lacks base qualities; no much larger clone sits a single base away.

The library was generated by the immunoSEQ multiplex PCR assay. TCRdb re-hosts the immuneACCESS table, in-frame sequences only. Its copies lack some clones; in the studies checked, an unresolved V gene accounts for under half of them, and the cause for the rest is not known. The sample table shows about 98,000 clones, and more than 80% are seen once. Roughly 2% of the sample is in the top ten clones. This TCR was recovered from a human donor with breast cancer. The material was tumor tissue, obtained after IRX-2 immunotherapy.

The sequenced DNA is TGTGCCAGCAGTTTAAGGACACCCGGGGAGCTGTTTTTT. This gives the protein CASSLRTPGELFF. The chain employs TRBV28 and TRBJ2-2, and TRBD1 may be the D gene, going by 5 matching bases. Including the terminal cysteine and phenylalanine, the CDR3 comprises 13 residues. Only CDR3 DNA is held: 39 bases, read in frame from base 1. The junction carries 7 bases between V and J, which are trimmed by 2 bases and 6 bases respectively. The germline V gene sets CDR1 to MDHEN and CDR2 to SYDVKM.